This T cell receptor beta chain was captured by sequencing in a study of blood T cell repertoires in COVID-19 (dated by TCRdb to about 2020). Background for the entire study: Samples covering the acute and convalescent phases of COVID-19 were provided by collaborators in the United States, Italy and Spain. The dataset comprised deeply sampled blood TCRbeta repertoires from subjects exposed to, actively infected with, or recovered from COVID-19. Where available, HLA class I and class II types were obtained from metadata supplied by the sample provider rather than from assay-based typing. The sample metadata nearly always contained a de-identified subject ID, COVID-19 status, age in years and sex. The prospective study material was composed of cDNA or gDNA derived from T cells, B-cell-depleted T cells, or PBMCs. The repertoires were released in a freely available public database meant as a resource for research on the immune response to SARS-CoV-2. The samples were drawn from two sources: the first 160 participants of the ongoing ImmuneRACE study, and 1,000 to 1,500 subjects contributed by 6 global collaborators.

Each collaborating institution followed its own protocols to collect whole blood in K2EDTA tubes. For TCRbeta analysis, collaborators shipped samples as frozen whole blood, isolated PBMCs, or DNA extracted from either of those sample types. The germline V gene supplies CDR1 MNHEY and CDR2 SVGAGI. Its CDR3 holds 14 amino acids, cysteine through phenylalanine. The only DNA kept is the CDR3, 42 bases in frame from the first base. Trimming accounts for 7 bases at V and 4 bases at J, while the number of junction bases matched to no gene is 9. The immunoSEQ Assay, a bias-controlled multiplex PCR, was used to amplify TCRbeta CDR3 regions from genomic DNA. On the study's bioinformatics: The number of nucleated cells in each sample was estimated from the amplification of reference gene primers within the assay. To quantify the absolute abundance of each unique TCRbeta CDR3 rearrangement, sequence reads were collapsed and filtered. For each sample, productive Simpson clonality was calculated as the square root of Simpson's diversity index across productive rearrangements. TCRdb mirrors the immuneACCESS table, restricted to in-frame sequences. Some clones are absent from its copies; in checked studies, under half trace to an unresolved V gene, and the reason for the others is unknown. V and J calls and clone size are those listed in that table; D and trimming were worked out from the DNA. Across this sample there are about 200,000 clones, with approximately 90% seen only once. The top ten clones comprise roughly 4.5% of the sample.

On the study overall, not on this receptor specifically: How much clinical and demographic metadata was included differed by source and by participant, and the metadata was provided uncurated.

As for this clone: The target of this receptor is not known. No much larger clonotype is one base removed from it; base qualities were not supplied.

The material sequenced was peripheral blood. This TCR came from a man in his fifties with acute or convalescent COVID-19. The chain is assembled from TRBV6-5 and TRBJ2-5, with 7 junctional bases fitting TRBD1. The encoded CDR3 is CASTDDRDGETQYF. The DNA sequence follows: TGTGCCAGCACCGACGACAGGGACGGAGAGACCCAGTACTTC.